Shown below are 4 T cell receptor beta chains from a single sample sequenced in a study of blood T cell repertoires in COVID-19. Sequencing used immunoSEQ multiplex PCR; TCRdb keeps in-frame clones, though not all of them. The sample carries 120,000 to 150,000 clones, about 70% recorded once. Sequences were obtained from peripheral blood. The source of these receptors is a man at least 80 years old with acute or convalescent COVID-19.

V is TRBV7-2 and J is TRBJ1-6; D remains ambiguous. Trimming removed 1 base from V and 10 bases from J, with 14 bases in between. In germline, CDR1 is SGHTA, CDR2 FQGNSA. This CDR3 region has 15 residues. The CDR3 region is CASSLGGKFRSPLHF. The CDR3 DNA sequence: TGTGCCAGCAGCTTAGGCGGAAAGTTCCGATCACCCCTCCACTTT.

The chain has TRBV6-5 and TRBJ1-1, with 12 bases aligning to TRBD1. The CDR3 covers 14 residues. J was trimmed by 6 bases and V by 6 bases; bases with no gene match: 5. Germline V CDR1 and CDR2: MNHEY, SVGAGI. DNA for the CDR3: TGTGCCAGCAGCAGGGACAGGGGGCTTCCTGAAGCTTTCTTT. Protein sequence: CASSRDRGLPEAFF.

This clone was observed once. J is TRBJ2-7 and V is TRBV7-3, with D tentatively TRBD1 (5 bases). Per germline, CDR1 SGHTA and CDR2 FQGTGA. V dropped 0 bases and J dropped 10 bases, with 13 bases sitting between them. This CDR3 comprises 13 residues. CDR3 nucleotide sequence: TGTGCCAGCAGCTTAACCAGTCAAGGACAACAGTACTTC. It codes for CASSLTSQGQQYF.

This rearrangement joins TRBV18 to TRBJ2-6, with TRBD1 identical over 8 bases. Germline V gene sequence: CDR1 KGHSH, CDR2 LQKENI. V shed 5 bases and J 0 bases; nucleotides not matched to a gene: 9. This CDR3 is 18 amino acids long. CDR3 DNA sequence: TGTGCCAGCTCATCCACAGGGGGAAAGAACTCTGGGGCCAACGTCCTGACTTTC. Protein product: CASSSTGGKNSGANVLTF. The full variable domain, with the rest looked up from reference TRBV18 and TRBJ2-6, is NAGVMQNPRHLVRRRGQEARLRCSPMKGHSHVYWYRQLPEEGLKFMVYLQKENIIDESGMPKERFSAEFPKEGPSILRIQQVVRGDSAAYFCASSSTGGKNSGANVLTFGAGSRLTVL.